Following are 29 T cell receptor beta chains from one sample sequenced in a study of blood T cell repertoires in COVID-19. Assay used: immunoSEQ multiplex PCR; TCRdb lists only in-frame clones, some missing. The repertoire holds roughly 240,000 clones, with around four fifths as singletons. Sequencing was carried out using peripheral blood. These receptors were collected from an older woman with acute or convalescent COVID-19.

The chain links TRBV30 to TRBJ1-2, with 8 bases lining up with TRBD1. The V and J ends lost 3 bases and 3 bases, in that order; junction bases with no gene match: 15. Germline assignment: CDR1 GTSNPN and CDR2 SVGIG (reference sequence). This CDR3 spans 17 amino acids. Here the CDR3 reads CAWSAGGTGSTHYGYTF. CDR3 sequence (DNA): TGTGCCTGGAGCGCCGGCGGGACAGGTTCTACACACTATGGCTACACCTTC.

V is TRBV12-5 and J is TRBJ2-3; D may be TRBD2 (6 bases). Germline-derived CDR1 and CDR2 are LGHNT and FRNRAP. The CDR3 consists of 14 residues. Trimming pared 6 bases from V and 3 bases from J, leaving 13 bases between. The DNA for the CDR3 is TGTGCTAGTGGGCGGGGACGGCTAACAGATACGCAGTATTTT. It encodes CASGRGRLTDTQYF.

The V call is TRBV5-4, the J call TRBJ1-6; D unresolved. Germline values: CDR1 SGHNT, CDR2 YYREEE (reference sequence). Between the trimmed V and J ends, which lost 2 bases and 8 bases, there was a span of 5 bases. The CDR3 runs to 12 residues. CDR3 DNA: TGTGCCAGCAGCTTACTCTATTCACCCCTCCACTTT. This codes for CASSLLYSPLHF.

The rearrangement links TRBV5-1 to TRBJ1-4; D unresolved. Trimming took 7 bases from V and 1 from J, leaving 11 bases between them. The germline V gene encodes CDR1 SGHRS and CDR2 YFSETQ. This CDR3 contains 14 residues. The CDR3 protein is CASGYGRTNEKLFF. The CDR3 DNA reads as TGCGCCAGCGGGTATGGGAGAACTAATGAAAAACTGTTTTTT.

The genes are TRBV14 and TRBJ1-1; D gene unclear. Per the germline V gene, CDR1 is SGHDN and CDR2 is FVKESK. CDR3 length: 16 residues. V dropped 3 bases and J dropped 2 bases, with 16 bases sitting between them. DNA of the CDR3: TGTGCCAGCAGCCATTTAGTGTCTGCTGTAAACACTGAAGCTTTCTTT. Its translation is CASSHLVSAVNTEAFF.

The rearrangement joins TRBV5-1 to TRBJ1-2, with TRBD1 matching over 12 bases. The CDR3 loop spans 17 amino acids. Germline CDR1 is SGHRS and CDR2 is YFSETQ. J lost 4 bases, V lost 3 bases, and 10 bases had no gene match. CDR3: CASSSDDSGQGAYGYTF. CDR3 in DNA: TGCGCCAGCAGCTCAGACGACTCGGGACAGGGGGCCTATGGCTACACCTTC. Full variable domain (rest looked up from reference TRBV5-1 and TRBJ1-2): KAGVTQTPRYLIKTRGQQVTLSCSPISGHRSVSWYQQTPGQGLQFLFEYFSETQRNKGNFPGRFSGRQFSNSRSEMNVSTLELGDSALYLCASSSDDSGQGAYGYTFGSGTRLTVV.

CDR3 sequence reads: CASSYGTGGRRAFF. CDR3 in DNA: TGTGCCAGCAGTTATGGCACAGGGGGCCGAAGAGCTTTCTTT. The rearrangement uses TRBV6-5 and TRBJ1-1; TRBD1 aligns across 9 bases. V was pared by 3 bases and J by 10 bases, with 9 bases of the junction left unmatched. CDR3 length: 14 amino acids. Germline CDR1 and CDR2: MNHEY and SVGAGI.

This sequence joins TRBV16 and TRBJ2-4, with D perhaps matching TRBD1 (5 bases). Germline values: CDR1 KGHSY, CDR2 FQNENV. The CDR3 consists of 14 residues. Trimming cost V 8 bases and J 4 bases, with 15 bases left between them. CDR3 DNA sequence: TGTGCCAGCGCCGATACAAGACAGAAAAACATTCAGTACTTC. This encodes CASADTRQKNIQYF.

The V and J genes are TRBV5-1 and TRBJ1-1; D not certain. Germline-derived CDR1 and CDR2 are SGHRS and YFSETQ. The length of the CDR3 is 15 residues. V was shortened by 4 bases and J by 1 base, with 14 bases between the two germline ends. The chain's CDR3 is CASSPEGQANTEAFF. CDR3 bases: TGCGCCAGCAGCCCAGAGGGCCAGGCGAACACTGAAGCTTTCTTT. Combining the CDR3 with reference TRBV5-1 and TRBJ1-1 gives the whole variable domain KAGVTQTPRYLIKTRGQQVTLSCSPISGHRSVSWYQQTPGQGLQFLFEYFSETQRNKGNFPGRFSGRQFSNSRSEMNVSTLELGDSALYLCASSPEGQANTEAFFGQGTRLTVV.

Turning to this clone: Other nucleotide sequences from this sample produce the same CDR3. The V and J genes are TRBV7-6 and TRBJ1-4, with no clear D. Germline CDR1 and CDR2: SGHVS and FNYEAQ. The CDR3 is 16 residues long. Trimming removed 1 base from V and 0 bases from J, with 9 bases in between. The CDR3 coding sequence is TGTGCCAGCAGCTTAGGAGGCGGCACAACTAATGAAAAACTGTTTTTT. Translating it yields CASSLGGGTTNEKLFF.

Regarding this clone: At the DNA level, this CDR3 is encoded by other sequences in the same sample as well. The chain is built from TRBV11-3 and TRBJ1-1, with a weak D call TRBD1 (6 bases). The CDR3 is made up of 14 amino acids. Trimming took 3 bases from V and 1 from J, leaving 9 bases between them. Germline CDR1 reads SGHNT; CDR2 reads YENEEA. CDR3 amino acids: CASSLRGGNTEAFF. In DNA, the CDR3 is TGTGCCAGCAGCTTGAGGGGGGGGAACACTGAAGCTTTCTTT.

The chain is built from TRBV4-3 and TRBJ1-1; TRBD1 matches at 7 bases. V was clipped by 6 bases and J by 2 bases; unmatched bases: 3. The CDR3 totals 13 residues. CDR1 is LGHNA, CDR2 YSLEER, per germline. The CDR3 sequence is CASRTGLNTEAFF. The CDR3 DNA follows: TGCGCCAGCAGGACAGGGTTAAACACTGAAGCTTTCTTT.

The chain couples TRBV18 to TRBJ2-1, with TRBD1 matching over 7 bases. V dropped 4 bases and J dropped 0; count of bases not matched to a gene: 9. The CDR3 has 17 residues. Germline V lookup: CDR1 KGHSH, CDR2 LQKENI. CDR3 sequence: CASSRQGQSSSYNEQFF. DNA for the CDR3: TGTGCCAGCTCACGGCAGGGACAGAGTAGCTCCTACAATGAGCAGTTCTTC. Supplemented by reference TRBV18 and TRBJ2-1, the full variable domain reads NAGVMQNPRHLVRRRGQEARLRCSPMKGHSHVYWYRQLPEEGLKFMVYLQKENIIDESGMPKERFSAEFPKEGPSILRIQQVVRGDSAAYFCASSRQGQSSSYNEQFFGPGTRLTVL.

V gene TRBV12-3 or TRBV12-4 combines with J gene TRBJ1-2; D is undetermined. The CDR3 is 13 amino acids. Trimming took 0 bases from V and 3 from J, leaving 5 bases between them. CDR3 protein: CASSLALDYGYTF. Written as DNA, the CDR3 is TGTGCCAGCAGTTTAGCCCTCGACTATGGCTACACCTTC.

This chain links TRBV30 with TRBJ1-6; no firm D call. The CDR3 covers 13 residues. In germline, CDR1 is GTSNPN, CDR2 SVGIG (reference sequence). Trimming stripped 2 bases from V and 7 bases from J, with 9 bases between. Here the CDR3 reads CAWSWMGNSPLHF. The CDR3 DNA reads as TGTGCCTGGAGTTGGATGGGCAATTCACCCCTCCACTTT. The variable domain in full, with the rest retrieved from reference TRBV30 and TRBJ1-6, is SQTIHQWPATLVQPVGSPLSLECTVEGTSNPNLYWYRQAAGRGLQLLFYSVGIGQISSEVPQNLSASRPQDRQFILSSKKLLLSDSGFYLCAWSWMGNSPLHFGNGTRLTVT.

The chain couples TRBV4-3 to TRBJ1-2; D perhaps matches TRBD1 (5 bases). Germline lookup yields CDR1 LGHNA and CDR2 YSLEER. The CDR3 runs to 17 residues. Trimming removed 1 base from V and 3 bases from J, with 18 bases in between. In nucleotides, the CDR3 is TGCGCCAGCAGCCAAGGGGCTGGGGCGACCGGCGACTATGGCTACACCTTC. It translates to CASSQGAGATGDYGYTF.

CDR3 in amino acids: CASSLGRASWGYTF. CDR3 in DNA: TGTGCCAGCAGTTTAGGCAGGGCCTCCTGGGGCTACACCTTC. The chain couples TRBV28 to TRBJ1-2; possibly TRBD1 for D (5 bases). CDR1 and CDR2 from the germline V gene are MDHEN and SYDVKM. V was cut by 2 bases and J by 8 bases, with 15 bases left in between. The CDR3 runs to 14 residues.

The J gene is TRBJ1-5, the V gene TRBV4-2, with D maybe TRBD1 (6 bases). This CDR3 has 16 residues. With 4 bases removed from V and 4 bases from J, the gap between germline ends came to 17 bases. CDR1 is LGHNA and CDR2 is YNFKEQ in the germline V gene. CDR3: CASSPYDTGKNQPQHF. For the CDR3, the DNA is TGTGCCAGCAGCCCTTATGATACAGGGAAAAATCAGCCCCAGCATTTT.

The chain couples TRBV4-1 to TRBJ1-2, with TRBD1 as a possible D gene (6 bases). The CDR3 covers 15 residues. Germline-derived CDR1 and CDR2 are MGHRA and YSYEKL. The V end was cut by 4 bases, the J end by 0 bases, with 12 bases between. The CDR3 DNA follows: TGCGCCAGCAGCCTCCGGGACACAGCTAACTATGGCTACACCTTC. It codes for CASSLRDTANYGYTF.

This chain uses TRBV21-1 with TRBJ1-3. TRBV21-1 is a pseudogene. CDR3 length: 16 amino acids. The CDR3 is CASSKGGGGGGNTIYF. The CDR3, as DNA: TGTGCCAGCAGCAAAGGGGGAGGGGGTGGAGGAAACACCATATATTTT.

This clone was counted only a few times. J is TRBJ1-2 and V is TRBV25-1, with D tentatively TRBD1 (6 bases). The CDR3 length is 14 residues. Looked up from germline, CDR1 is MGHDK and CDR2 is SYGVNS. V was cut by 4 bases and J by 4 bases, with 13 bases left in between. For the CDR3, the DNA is TGTGCCAGCAGTGTCCTAGAGGACAGCTATGGCTACACCTTC. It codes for CASSVLEDSYGYTF.

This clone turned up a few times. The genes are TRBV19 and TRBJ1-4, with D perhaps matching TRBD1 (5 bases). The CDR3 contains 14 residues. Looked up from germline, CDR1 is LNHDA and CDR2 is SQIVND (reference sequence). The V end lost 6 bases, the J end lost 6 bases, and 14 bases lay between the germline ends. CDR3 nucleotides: TGTGCCAGTAGGGGGGGGATAGTGCATGAAAAACTGTTTTTT. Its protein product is CASRGGIVHEKLFF.

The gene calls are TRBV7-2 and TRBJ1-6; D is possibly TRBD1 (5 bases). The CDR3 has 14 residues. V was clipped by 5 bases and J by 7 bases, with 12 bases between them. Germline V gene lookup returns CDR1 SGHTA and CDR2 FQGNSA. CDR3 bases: TGTGCCAGCAGCCCACAGGTCGGAAATTCACCCCTCCACTTT. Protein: CASSPQVGNSPLHF.

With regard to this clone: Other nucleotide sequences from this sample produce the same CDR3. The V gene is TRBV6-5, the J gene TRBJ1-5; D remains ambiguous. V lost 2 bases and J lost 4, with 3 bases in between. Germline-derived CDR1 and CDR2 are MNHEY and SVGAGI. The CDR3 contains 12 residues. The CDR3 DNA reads TGTGCCAGCAGTTACCTTAATCAGCCCCAGCATTTT. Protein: CASSYLNQPQHF.

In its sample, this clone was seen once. The CDR3 reads CATSDPTGPSTGTTFF. CDR3 sequence (DNA): TGTGCCACCAGTGACCCCACGGGTCCGAGTACAGGGACGACTTTCTTT. The V and J genes are TRBV24-1 and TRBJ1-1; D might be TRBD1 (6 bases). The CDR3 loop spans 16 amino acids. V was shortened by 4 bases and J by 12 bases, with 26 bases between the two germline ends. The V gene's germline CDR1 is KGHDR and CDR2 SFDVKD.

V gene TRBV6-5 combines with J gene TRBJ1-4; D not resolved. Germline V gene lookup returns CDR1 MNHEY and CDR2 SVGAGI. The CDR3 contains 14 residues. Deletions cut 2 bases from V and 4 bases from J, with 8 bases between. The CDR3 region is CASSYIQHNEKLFF. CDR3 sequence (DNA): TGTGCCAGCAGTTACATACAGCATAATGAAAAACTGTTTTTT.

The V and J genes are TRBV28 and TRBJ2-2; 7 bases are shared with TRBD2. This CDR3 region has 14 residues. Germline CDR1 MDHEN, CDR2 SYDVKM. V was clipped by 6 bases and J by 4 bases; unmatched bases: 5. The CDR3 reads CASRRGDSTGELFF. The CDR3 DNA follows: TGTGCCAGCAGACGGGGGGACTCCACCGGGGAGCTGTTTTTT. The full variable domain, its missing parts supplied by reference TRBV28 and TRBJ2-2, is DVKVTQSSRYLVKRTGEKVFLECVQDMDHENMFWYRQDPGLGLRLIYFSYDVKMKEKGDIPEGYSVSREKKERFSLILESASTNQTSMYLCASRRGDSTGELFFGEGSRLTVL.

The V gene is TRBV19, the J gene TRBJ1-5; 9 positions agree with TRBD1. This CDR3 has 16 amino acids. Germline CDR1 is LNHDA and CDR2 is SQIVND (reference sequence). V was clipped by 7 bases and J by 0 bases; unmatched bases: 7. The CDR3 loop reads CASTKGQGNSNQPQHF. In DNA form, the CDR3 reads TGTGCCAGTACCAAAGGACAGGGGAATAGCAATCAGCCCCAGCATTTT.

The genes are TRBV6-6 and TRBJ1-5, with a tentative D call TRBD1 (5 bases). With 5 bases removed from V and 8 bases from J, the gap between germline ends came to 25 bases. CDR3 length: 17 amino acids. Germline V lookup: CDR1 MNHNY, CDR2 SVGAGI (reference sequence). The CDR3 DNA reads TGTGCCAGCAGTCACGAGGGACGTCCGATGGGGGGGAAGCCCCAGCATTTT. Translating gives CASSHEGRPMGGKPQHF.